This T cell receptor (beta chain) is from a study of CD8 T cells in Susac syndrome. An amount of RNA that ranged from roughly 0.5 to 1 ug was reverse transcribed with random hexamers. One entry per CDR3 protein, called by TCRdb with MiXCR from the immunoSEQ multiplex PCR reads. The top ten clones hold approximately 0.11% of a sample with 400,000 or so distinct CDR3 sequences, about 85% of them seen once. In blood CD8+ and CD4+ T cells, TCR beta underwent sequencing. V lost 0 bases and J lost 5, with 13 bases in between. This CDR3 spans 15 amino acids. The V gene's germline CDR1 is MGHRA and CDR2 YSYEKL.

The chain joins TRBV4-1 to TRBJ1-1; D gene uncertain. The sequenced sample consisted of CD8+ T cells from PBMCs. This receptor was obtained from a human donor with multiple sclerosis. The DNA for the CDR3 is TGCGCCAGCAGCCAAGATCAGACCCCTGGGACTGAAGCTTTCTTT. Its protein is CASSQDQTPGTEAFF.